The following is a TCR beta chain sequence with its context. Its antigen is as yet unknown. These data belong to a study of cytomegalovirus exposure and HLA in healthy donors. Study-wide points: In a later analysis, compared with equally common non-associated chains, HLA-associated beta chains were more expanded. CMV serostatus was the only recorded immune exposure for donors.

The CDR3 runs 15 residues. Germline trimming cut 3 bases from V and 6 bases from J; bases unmatched to any gene: 11. CDR1 and CDR2 (germline): SNHLY, FYNNEI. The study ran its PCR with 60 Vbeta and 13 Jbeta primers. The repertoire was sequenced with immunoSEQ multiplex PCR; TCRdb's copy has only in-frame clones and lacks some. The sample has roughly 150,000 clones, approximately 81% seen once. The source material was PBMCs. V usage is TRBV2 and J usage is TRBJ2-7; 7 bases are shared with TRBD1. This sequence was found in a woman aged 40 to 50 in good health and CMV-seropositive. The CDR3 here is CASSDEGASGFEQYF. In DNA form, the CDR3 reads TGTGCCAGCAGTGATGAGGGGGCATCAGGATTCGAGCAGTACTTC.